A selection of T cell receptor beta chains follows, all from one sample in a study of radiotherapy plus CTLA-4 blockade in lung cancer. The table came from immunoSEQ multiplex PCR; TCRdb's copy has only in-frame clones and leaves some out. Here the sample spans 100,000 to 150,000 clones, more than 80% being singletons. This specimen consisted of peripheral blood, obtained from a patient treated with radiotherapy plus ipilimumab. The receptors were gathered from a human donor with non-small cell lung cancer that progressed on radiotherapy plus ipilimumab. Both conserved end residues are part of each CDR3. The D gene is left open where the match is weak. Rows give clone size only sometimes, using once, few, many, or a class for an expanded clone.

J gene	D gene	clone size	V gene	CDR3 protein	CDR3 DNA
TRBJ1-2	-	few	TRBV9	CASSARSNGYTF	TGTGCCAGCAGCGCCCGTTCGAATGGCTACACCTTC
TRBJ2-7	-	-	TRBV10-2	CASSRQPDEQYF	TGCGCCAGTTCCCGACAGCCCGACGAGCAGTACTTC
TRBJ2-7	-	-	TRBV15	CATSREQGSQDEQYF	TGTGCCACCAGCAGAGAGCAGGGGAGTCAAGACGAGCAGTACTTC
TRBJ1-3	-	-	TRBV30	CAWSVPRSASGNTIYF	TGTGCCTGGAGTGTACCACGGAGCGCGTCTGGAAACACCATATATTTT
TRBJ2-1	TRBD2	few	TRBV7-3	CASSLQAGGGHEQFF	TGTGCCAGCAGCTTACAAGCGGGAGGAGGGCATGAGCAGTTCTTC
TRBJ2-7	TRBD2	-	TRBV4-2	CASSRTSGTYEQYF	TGTGCCAGCAGTAGGACTAGCGGGACCTACGAGCAGTACTTC
TRBJ2-7	-	-	TRBV18	CASSPASSYEQYF	TGTGCCAGCTCACCGGCGTCTTCCTACGAGCAGTACTTC
TRBJ1-2	-	-	TRBV14	CASSPGTGTYGYTF	TGTGCCAGCAGCCCCGGAACAGGAACCTATGGCTACACCTTC
TRBJ2-2	-	-	TRBV19	CASSQDSNTGELFF	TGTGCCAGTAGTCAGGACTCGAACACCGGGGAGCTGTTTTTT
TRBJ1-2	TRBD1	-	TRBV19	CASSMGTGANYGYTF	TGTGCCAGTAGTATGGGGACAGGGGCGAACTATGGCTACACCTTC
TRBJ2-7	-	-	TRBV2	CASSPTPGRYEQYF	TGTGCCAGCAGTCCTACCCCAGGACGGTACGAGCAGTACTTC
TRBJ2-5	TRBD2	-	TRBV6-1	CATKPGLAWETQYF	TGTGCCACCAAACCGGGACTAGCGTGGGAGACCCAGTACTTC
TRBJ2-1	-	-	TRBV9	CASTRDPQGYNEQFF	TGTGCCAGCACCCGCGATCCACAGGGTTACAATGAGCAGTTCTTC
TRBJ2-1	TRBD2	-	TRBV7-6	CASSQRPPSGRADNEQFF	TGTGCCAGCAGCCAACGGCCGCCTAGCGGGAGGGCCGACAATGAGCAGTTCTTC
TRBJ2-5	TRBD2	-	TRBV5-1	CASRMEAGTGETQYF	TGCGCCAGCAGAATGGAAGCGGGAACGGGAGAGACCCAGTACTTC
TRBJ2-5	TRBD2	-	TRBV7-2	CASSASGTQYF	TGTGCCAGCAGCGCTAGCGGGACCCAATACTTC
TRBJ2-2	-	-	TRBV30	CAWEHTGELFF	TGTGCCTGGGAACACACCGGGGAGCTGTTTTTT
TRBJ2-2	TRBD2	-	TRBV4-1	CASSRLGLVNTGELFF	TGCGCCAGCAGCCGATTGGGACTAGTGAACACCGGGGAGCTGTTTTTT